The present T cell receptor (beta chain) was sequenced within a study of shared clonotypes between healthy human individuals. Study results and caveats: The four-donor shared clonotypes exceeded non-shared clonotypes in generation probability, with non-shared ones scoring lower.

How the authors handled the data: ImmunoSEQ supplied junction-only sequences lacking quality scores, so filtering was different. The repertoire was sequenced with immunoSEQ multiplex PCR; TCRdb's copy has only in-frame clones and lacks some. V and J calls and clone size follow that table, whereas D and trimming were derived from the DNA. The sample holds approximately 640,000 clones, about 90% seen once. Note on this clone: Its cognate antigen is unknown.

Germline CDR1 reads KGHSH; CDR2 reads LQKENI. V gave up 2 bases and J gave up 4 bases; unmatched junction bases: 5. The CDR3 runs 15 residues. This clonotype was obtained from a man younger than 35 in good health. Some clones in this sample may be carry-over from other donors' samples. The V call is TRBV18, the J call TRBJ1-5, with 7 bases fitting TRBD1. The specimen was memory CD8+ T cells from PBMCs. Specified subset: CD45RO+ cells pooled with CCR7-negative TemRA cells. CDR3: CASSPDRDRNQPQHF. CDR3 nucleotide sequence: TGTGCCAGCTCACCAGACAGGGACCGTAATCAGCCCCAGCATTTT.